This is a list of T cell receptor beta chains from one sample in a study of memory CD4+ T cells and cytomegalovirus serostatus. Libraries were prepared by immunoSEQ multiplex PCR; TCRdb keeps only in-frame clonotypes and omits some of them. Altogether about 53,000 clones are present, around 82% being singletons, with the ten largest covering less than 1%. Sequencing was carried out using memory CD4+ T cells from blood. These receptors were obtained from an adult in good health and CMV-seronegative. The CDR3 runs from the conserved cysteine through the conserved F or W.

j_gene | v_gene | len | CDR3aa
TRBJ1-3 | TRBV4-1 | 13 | CASSQERENTIYF
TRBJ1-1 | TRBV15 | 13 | CATQASGESGRFF
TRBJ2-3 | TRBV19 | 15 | CASSMLAGRADTQYF
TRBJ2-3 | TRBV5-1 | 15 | CASSLLAGGADTQYF
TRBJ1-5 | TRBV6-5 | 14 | CASRDTGGGQPQHF
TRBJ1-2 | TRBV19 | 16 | CASSPQWTGGVYGYTF
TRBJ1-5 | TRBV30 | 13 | CAWSADSNQPQHF
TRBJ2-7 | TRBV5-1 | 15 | CASSLVSFGIDEQYF
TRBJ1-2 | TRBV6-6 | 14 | CASSYSGQELGYTF
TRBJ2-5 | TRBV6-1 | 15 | CASSEGVFSSETQYF
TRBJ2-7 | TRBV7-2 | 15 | CASSPAGGIGYEQYF
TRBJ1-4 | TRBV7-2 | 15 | CASSLGGQAVEKLFF
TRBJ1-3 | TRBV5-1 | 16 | CASSLTGPARGNTIYF
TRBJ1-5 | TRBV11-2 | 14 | CASSGGWGNQPQHF
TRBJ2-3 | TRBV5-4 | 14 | CASSLSSQLGTQYF
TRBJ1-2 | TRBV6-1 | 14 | CASSVEGEFGGYTF
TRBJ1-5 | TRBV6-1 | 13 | CASSSLWGQPQHF
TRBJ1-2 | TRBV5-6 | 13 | CASSSDREYGYTF
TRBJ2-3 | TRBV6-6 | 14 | CASSYGTTTDTQYF
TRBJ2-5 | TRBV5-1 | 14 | CASSWGALQETQYF
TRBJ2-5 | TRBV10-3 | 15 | CATRWGSGGEETQYF
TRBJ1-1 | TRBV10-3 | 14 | CAISESNPPKAAFF
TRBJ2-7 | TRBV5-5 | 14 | CASSFRDSPYEQYF
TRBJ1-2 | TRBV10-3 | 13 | CAISNRELDGYTF
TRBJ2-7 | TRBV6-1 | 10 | CASVSYEQYF
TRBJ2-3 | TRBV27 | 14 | CASSFATSTDTQYF
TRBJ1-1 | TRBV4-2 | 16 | CASSQALVGGNTEAFF
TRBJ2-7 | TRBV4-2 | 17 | CASSPDMGLDRSYEQYF
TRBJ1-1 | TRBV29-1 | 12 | CSVVLGGPKAFF
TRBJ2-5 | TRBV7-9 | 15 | CASSLVDRGWETQYF
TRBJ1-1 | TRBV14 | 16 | CASSPLTQSGGTEAFF
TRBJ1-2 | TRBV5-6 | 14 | CASSLEGQTYGYTF
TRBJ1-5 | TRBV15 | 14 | CATSEGGGHQPQHF
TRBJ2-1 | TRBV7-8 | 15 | CASSLGTSGAWEQFF
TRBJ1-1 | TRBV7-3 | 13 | CASSPRKATEAFF
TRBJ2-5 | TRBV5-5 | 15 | CASSLAKGAKRPQYF
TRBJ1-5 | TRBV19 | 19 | CASSIDLPDRRRINQPQHF
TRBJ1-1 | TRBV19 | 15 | CASSIGGAMNTEAFF
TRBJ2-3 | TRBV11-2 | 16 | CASSLFPMSSTDTQYF
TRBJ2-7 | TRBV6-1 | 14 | CASRGAGFFGEQYF
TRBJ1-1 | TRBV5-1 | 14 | CASSLGDGNTEAFF
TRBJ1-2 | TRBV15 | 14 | CATSRVGGSYGYTF
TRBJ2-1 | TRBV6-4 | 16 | CASSVRMGLGTYEQFF